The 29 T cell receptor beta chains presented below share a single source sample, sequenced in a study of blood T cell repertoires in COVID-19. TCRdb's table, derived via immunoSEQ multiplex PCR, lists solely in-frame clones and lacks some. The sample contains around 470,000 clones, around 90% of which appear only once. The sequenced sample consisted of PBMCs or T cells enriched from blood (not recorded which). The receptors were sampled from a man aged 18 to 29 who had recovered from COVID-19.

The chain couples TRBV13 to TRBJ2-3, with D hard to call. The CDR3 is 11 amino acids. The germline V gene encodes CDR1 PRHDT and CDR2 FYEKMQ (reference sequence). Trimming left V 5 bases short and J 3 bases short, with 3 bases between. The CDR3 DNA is TGTGCCAGCAGCCAGACAGATACGCAGTATTTT. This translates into CASSQTDTQYF.

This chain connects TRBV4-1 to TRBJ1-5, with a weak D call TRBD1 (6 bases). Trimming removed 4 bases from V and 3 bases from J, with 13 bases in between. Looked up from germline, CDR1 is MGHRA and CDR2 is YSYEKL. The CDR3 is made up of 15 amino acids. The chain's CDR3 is CASSPTQGFNQPQHF. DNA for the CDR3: TGCGCCAGCAGCCCGACACAGGGTTTCAATCAGCCCCAGCATTTT.

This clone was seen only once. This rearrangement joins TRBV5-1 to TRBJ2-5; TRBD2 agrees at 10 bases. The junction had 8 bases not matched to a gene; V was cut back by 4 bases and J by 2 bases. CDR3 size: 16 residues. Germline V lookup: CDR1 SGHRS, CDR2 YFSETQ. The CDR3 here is CASSGRAGGQQETQYF. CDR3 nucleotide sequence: TGCGCCAGCAGCGGGAGAGCGGGAGGGCAACAAGAGACCCAGTACTTC.

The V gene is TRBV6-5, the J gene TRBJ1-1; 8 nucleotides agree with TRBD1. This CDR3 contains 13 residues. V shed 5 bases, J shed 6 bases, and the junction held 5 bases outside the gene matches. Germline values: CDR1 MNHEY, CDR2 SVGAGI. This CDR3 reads CASSQDREAEAFF. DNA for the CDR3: TGTGCCAGCAGTCAGGACAGGGAGGCTGAAGCTTTCTTT.

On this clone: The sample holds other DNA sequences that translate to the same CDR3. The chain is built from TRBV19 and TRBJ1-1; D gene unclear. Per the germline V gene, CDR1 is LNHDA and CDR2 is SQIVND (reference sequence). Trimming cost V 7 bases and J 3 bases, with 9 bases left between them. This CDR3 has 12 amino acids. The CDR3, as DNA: TGTGCCAGTACGGGGAGGTACACTGAAGCTTTCTTT. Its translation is CASTGRYTEAFF.

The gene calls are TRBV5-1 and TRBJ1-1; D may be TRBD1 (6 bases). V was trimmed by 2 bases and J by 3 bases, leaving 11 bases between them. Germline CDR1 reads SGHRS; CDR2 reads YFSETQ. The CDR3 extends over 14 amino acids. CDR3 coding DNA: TGCGCCAGCAGCTTCAGGGGCGATTACACTGAAGCTTTCTTT. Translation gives CASSFRGDYTEAFF.

CDR3 residues: CASSDWDILFF. Written as DNA, the CDR3 is TGTGCCAGCAGTGATTGGGACATTTTGTTTTTT. This sequence joins TRBV2 and TRBJ1-4, with D possibly TRBD1 on 6 matching bases. Looked up from germline, CDR1 is SNHLY and CDR2 is FYNNEI. Trimming cost V 3 bases and J 15 bases, with 11 bases left between them. The CDR3 is made up of 11 amino acids.

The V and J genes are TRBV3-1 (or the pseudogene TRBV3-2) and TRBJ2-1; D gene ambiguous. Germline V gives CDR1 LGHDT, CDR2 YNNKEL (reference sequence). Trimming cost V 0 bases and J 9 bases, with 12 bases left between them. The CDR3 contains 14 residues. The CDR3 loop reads CASSQDQPGGEQFF. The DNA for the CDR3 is TGTGCCAGCAGCCAAGATCAGCCCGGCGGTGAGCAGTTCTTC.

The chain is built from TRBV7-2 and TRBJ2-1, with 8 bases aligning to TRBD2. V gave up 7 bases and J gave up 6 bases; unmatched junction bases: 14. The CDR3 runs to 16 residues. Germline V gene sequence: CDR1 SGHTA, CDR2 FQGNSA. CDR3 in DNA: TGTGCCAGCATAAAACGAGGGACTAGGAAGAGCAATGAGCAGTTCTTC. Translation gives CASIKRGTRKSNEQFF.

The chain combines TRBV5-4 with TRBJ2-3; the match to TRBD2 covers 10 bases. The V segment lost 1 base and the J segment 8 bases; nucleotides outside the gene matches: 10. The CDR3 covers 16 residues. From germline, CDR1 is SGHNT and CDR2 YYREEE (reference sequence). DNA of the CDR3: TGTGCCAGCAGCTTGAGTAGCGGGGGGACTGTGGGTACGCAGTATTTT. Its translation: CASSLSSGGTVGTQYF.

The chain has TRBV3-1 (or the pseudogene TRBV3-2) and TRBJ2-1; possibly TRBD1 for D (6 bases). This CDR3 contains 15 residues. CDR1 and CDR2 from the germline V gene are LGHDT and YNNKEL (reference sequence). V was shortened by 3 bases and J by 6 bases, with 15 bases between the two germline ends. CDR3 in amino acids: CASSQAEWGLNEQFF. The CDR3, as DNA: TGTGCCAGCAGCCAGGCGGAGTGGGGGCTCAATGAGCAGTTCTTC.

CDR3 sequence reads: CASSLLRDRDGYTF. CDR3 DNA: TGTGCCAGCAGTTTACTGAGGGACAGGGATGGCTACACCTTC. V gene TRBV27 combines with J gene TRBJ1-2; 9 nucleotides line up with TRBD1. The CDR3 length is 14 residues. Per the germline V gene, CDR1 is MNHEY and CDR2 is SMNVEV (reference sequence). Losses at the gene ends were 2 bases for V and 6 bases for J; bases not matched to a gene: 4.

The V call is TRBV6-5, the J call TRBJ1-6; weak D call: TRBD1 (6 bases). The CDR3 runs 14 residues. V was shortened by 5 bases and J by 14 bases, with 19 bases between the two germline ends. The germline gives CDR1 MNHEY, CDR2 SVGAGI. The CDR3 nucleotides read TGTGCCAGCAGTCCTGGGACACCAACGTCGACCCTCCACTTT. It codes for CASSPGTPTSTLHF.

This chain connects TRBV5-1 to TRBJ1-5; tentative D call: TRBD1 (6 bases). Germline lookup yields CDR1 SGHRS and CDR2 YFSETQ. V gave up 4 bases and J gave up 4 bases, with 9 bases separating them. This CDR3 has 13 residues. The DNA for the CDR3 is TGCGCCAGCAGCCCCCAGGGGAATCAGCCCCAGCATTTT. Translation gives CASSPQGNQPQHF.

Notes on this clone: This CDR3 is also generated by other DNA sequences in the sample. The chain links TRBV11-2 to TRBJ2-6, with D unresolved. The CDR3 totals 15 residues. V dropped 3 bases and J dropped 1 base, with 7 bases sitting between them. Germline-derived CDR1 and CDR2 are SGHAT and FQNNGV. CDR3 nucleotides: TGTGCCAGCAGCTTGGTCAGATCTGGGGCCAACGTCCTGACTTTC. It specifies CASSLVRSGANVLTF.

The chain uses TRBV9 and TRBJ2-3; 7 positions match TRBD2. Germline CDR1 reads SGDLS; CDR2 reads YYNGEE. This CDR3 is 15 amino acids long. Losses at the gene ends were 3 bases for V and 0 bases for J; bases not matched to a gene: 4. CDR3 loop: CASSAGLPSTDTQYF. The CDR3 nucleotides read TGTGCCAGCAGCGCGGGACTACCCAGCACAGATACGCAGTATTTT.

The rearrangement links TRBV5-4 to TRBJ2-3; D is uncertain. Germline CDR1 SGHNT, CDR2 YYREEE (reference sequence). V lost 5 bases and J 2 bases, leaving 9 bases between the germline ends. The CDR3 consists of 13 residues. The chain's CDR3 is CASRVESTDTQYF. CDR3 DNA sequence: TGTGCCAGCAGGGTCGAGTCCACAGATACGCAGTATTTT.

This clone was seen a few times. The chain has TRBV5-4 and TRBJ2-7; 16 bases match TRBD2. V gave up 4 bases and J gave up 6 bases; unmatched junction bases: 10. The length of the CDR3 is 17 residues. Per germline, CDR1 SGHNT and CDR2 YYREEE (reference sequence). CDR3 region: CASSVPGLAGGPLEQYF. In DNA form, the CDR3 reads TGTGCCAGCAGCGTCCCGGGACTAGCGGGAGGGCCCCTCGAGCAGTACTTC.

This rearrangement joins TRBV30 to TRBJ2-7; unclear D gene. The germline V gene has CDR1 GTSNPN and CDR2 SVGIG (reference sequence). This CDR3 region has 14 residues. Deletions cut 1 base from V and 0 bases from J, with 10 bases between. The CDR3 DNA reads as TGTGCCTGGAGTGGAGATCTTTCCTCCTACGAGCAGTACTTC. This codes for CAWSGDLSSYEQYF. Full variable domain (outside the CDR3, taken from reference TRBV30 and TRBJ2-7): SQTIHQWPATLVQPVGSPLSLECTVEGTSNPNLYWYRQAAGRGLQLLFYSVGIGQISSEVPQNLSASRPQDRQFILSSKKLLLSDSGFYLCAWSGDLSSYEQYFGPGTRLTVT.

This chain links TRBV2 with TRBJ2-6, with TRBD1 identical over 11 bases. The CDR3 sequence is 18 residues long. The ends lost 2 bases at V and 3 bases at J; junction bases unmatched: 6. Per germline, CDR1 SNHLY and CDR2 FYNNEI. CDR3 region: CASSELDRGQLGANVLTF. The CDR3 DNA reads TGTGCCAGCAGTGAATTGGACAGGGGGCAGCTTGGGGCCAACGTCCTGACTTTC.

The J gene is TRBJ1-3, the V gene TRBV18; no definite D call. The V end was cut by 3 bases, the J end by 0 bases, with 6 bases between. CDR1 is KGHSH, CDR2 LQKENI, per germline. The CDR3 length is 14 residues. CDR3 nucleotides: TGTGCCAGCTCACCCTCTAGCTCTGGAAACACCATATATTTT. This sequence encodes CASSPSSSGNTIYF.

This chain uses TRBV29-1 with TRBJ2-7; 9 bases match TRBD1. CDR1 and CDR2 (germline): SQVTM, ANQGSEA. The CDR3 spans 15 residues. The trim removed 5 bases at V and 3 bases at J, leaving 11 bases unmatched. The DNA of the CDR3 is TGCAGCGTTAGACCACCGGGACAGGGCTACTACGAGCAGTACTTC. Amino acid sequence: CSVRPPGQGYYEQYF.

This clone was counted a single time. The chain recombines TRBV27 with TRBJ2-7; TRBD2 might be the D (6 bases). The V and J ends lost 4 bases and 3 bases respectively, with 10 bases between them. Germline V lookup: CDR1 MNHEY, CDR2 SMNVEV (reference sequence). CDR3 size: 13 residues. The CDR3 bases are TGTGCCAGCAGTTACGGGAGCATCTACGAGCAGTACTTC. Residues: CASSYGSIYEQYF.

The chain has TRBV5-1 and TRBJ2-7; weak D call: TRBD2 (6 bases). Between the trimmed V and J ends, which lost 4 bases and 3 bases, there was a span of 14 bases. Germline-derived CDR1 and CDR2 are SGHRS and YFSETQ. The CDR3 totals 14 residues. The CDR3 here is CASSPGLGLYEQYF. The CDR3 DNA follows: TGCGCCAGCAGCCCAGGGTTGGGACTCTACGAGCAGTACTTC.

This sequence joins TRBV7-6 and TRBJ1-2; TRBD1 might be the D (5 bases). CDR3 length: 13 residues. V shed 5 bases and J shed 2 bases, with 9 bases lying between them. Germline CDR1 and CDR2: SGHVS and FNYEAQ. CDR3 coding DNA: TGTGCCAGCAGCGTAGACAGCAACTATGGCTACACCTTC. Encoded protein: CASSVDSNYGYTF.

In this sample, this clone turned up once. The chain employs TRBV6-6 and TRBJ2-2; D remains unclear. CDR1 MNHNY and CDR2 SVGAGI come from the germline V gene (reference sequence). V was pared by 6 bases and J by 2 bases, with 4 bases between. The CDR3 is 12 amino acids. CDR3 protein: CASSFNTGELFF. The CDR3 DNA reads TGTGCCAGCAGCTTTAACACCGGGGAGCTGTTTTTT.

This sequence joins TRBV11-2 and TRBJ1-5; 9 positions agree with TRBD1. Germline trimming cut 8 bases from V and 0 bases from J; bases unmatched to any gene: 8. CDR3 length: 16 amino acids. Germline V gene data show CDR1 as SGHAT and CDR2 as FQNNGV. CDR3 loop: CASEGQGGYSNQPQHF. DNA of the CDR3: TGTGCCAGCGAGGGACAGGGAGGATATAGCAATCAGCCCCAGCATTTT.

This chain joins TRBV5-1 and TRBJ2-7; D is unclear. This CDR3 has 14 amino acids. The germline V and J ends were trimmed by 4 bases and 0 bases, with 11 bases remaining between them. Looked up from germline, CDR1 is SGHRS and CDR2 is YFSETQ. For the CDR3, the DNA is TGCGCCAGCAGCGGCGACACCGGCTCCTACGAGCAGTACTTC. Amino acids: CASSGDTGSYEQYF.

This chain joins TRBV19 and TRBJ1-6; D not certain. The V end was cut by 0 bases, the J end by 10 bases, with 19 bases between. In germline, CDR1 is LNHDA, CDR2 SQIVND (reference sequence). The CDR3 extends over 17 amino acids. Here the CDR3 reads CASSIDAGRQLSSPLHF. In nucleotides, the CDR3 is TGTGCCAGTAGTATAGATGCGGGGAGACAACTATCCTCACCCCTCCACTTT.